Listed below are T cell receptor beta chains from one sample, sequenced in a study of blood T cell repertoires in COVID-19. The data were produced by immunoSEQ multiplex PCR, yet TCRdb's version contains in-frame clones alone and is incomplete. The sample has 130,000 to 150,000 clones, 70% to 80% seen once. Sequencing was carried out using peripheral blood. All receptors come from a man aged 55 to 70 with acute or convalescent COVID-19. Each CDR3 is given with its conserved first and last residue. The order of the fields is clone size, V gene, D gene, J gene, CDR3 protein, CDR3 DNA. D genes are given only for firm matches. Clone sizes are given selectively: once, few, many, or a class where the clone is expanded.

NA,TRBV29-1,TRBD1,TRBJ1-1,CSVRTGRDTEAFF,TGCAGCGTGCGGACAGGGAGGGACACTGAAGCTTTCTTT
NA,TRBV7-2,TRBD1,TRBJ1-6,CASSRTGVSYNSPLHF,TGTGCCAGCAGCAGGACAGGGGTTTCCTATAATTCACCCCTCCACTTT
few,TRBV28,TRBD1,TRBJ1-2,CASSLRQGANGGYTF,TGTGCCAGCAGTTTGAGGCAGGGGGCGAATGGTGGCTACACCTTC
NA,TRBV18,NA,TRBJ1-2,CASSPDPGGYTF,TGTGCCAGCTCACCGGATCCGGGGGGCTACACCTTC
NA,TRBV19,NA,TRBJ1-2,CASSGTDYGYTF,TGTGCCAGTAGCGGGACTGATTATGGCTACACCTTC
NA,TRBV24-1,TRBD1,TRBJ1-1,CATSETGQGPRKAFF,TGTGCCACCAGTGAGACGGGACAGGGGCCTAGAAAAGCTTTCTTT
NA,TRBV18,TRBD1,TRBJ1-6,CASAGTGENSPLHF,TGTGCCAGCGCCGGGACAGGGGAAAATTCACCCCTCCACTTT
NA,TRBV5-1,TRBD1,TRBJ2-2,CASSSNRGNTGELFF,TGCGCCAGCAGCTCCAACAGGGGAAACACCGGGGAGCTGTTTTTT
NA,TRBV12-3/TRBV12-4,TRBD1,TRBJ2-7,CASSMTGSYEQYF,TGTGCCAGCAGTATGACAGGGAGCTACGAGCAGTACTTC
NA,TRBV7-3,TRBD1,TRBJ2-7,CASSASGTGVYEQYF,TGTGCCAGCAGCGCCTCCGGGACAGGTGTCTACGAGCAGTACTTC
few,TRBV11-3,TRBD1,TRBJ2-2,CASSFTSGTGNTGELFF,TGTGCCAGCAGCTTCACATCCGGGACAGGGAACACCGGGGAGCTGTTTTTT
few,TRBV28,TRBD1,TRBJ1-5,CASRPTGFRNQPQHF,TGTGCCAGCAGACCGACAGGGTTCCGCAATCAGCCCCAGCATTTT
once,TRBV6-8,NA,TRBJ2-1,CASTVCEQFF,TGTGCCAGCACAGTCTGTGAGCAGTTCTTC